The 9 T cell receptor beta chains in this list originate from one sample, sequenced in a study of blood T cell repertoires in COVID-19. The assay was immunoSEQ multiplex PCR, and TCRdb's table has in-frame clones only and misses some. The profile shows about 100,000 clones, approximately 81% of them singletons. The sequencing input was peripheral blood. These receptors were collected from a human donor in a cohort sampled during active COVID-19.

V gene TRBV7-2 combines with J gene TRBJ1-2; 7 positions agree with TRBD1. Germline trimming cut 3 bases from V and 7 bases from J; bases unmatched to any gene: 8. The CDR3 has 14 residues. Germline V gene data show CDR1 as SGHTA and CDR2 as FQGNSA. DNA of the CDR3: TGTGCCAGCAGCTTCTTAGGGGGCGAGGCTGGCTACACCTTC. Translating gives CASSFLGGEAGYTF.

The chain joins TRBV18 to TRBJ2-5; tentative D call: TRBD2 (6 bases). The germline V gene has CDR1 KGHSH and CDR2 LQKENI. The CDR3 covers 12 residues. The V end was cut by 6 bases, the J end by 3 bases, with 8 bases between. CDR3 loop: CASSGTEETQYF. The CDR3 nucleotides are TGTGCCAGCTCGGGGACTGAAGAGACCCAGTACTTC.

V is TRBV7-2 and J is TRBJ2-1; tentatively, D is TRBD1 (6 bases). Germline V lookup: CDR1 SGHTA, CDR2 FQGNSA. CDR3 length equals 14 residues. Trimming pared 5 bases from V and 8 bases from J, leaving 16 bases between. This chain's CDR3 is CASSPRGFVDEQFF. Here the CDR3 DNA reads TGTGCCAGCAGCCCAAGGGGGTTTGTCGATGAGCAGTTCTTC.

Note on this clone: Additional DNA sequences in this sample encode the identical CDR3. The V and J genes are TRBV4-3 and TRBJ2-7, with D perhaps matching TRBD1 (5 bases). The CDR3 has 13 amino acids. Germline CDR1 and CDR2: LGHNA and YSLEER. V shed 3 bases and J shed 3 bases, with 9 bases lying between them. This CDR3 is CASSQEQGYEQYF. The CDR3 nucleotides read TGCGCCAGCAGCCAGGAGCAGGGCTACGAGCAGTACTTC.

The DNA of the CDR3 is TGCGCCAGCAGGACTGATGGGTCGGGCACTGAAGCTTTCTTT. Amino acid sequence: CASRTDGSGTEAFF. V gene TRBV10-2 combines with J gene TRBJ1-1; D uncertain. This CDR3 comprises 14 residues. CDR1 is WSHSY and CDR2 is SAAADI in the germline V gene. Trimming cost V 6 bases and J 4 bases, with 15 bases left between them.

The rearrangement joins TRBV6-6 to TRBJ2-1; 8 positions match TRBD2. The CDR3 loop spans 15 amino acids. The germline V gene encodes CDR1 MNHNY and CDR2 SVGAGI (reference sequence). V shed 6 bases, J shed 5 bases, and the junction held 9 bases outside the gene matches. The CDR3 protein is CASSGGGLGDNEQFF. In nucleotides, the CDR3 is TGTGCCAGCAGCGGGGGGGGACTAGGAGACAATGAGCAGTTCTTC.

The chain uses TRBV18 and TRBJ2-5; 10 nucleotides align to TRBD2. Trimming at V came to 3 bases and at J to 5 bases, leaving 6 bases not matched to a gene. This CDR3 contains 15 residues. Germline V CDR1 and CDR2: KGHSH, LQKENI. The CDR3, as DNA: TGTGCCAGCTCACCGGGACTAGCGACGGTGGAGACCCAGTACTTC. Amino acid sequence: CASSPGLATVETQYF.

The chain links TRBV18 to TRBJ1-6; D remains unclear. This CDR3 contains 18 residues. With 0 bases removed from V and 0 bases from J, the gap between germline ends came to 12 bases. Germline V gene data show CDR1 as KGHSH and CDR2 as LQKENI. CDR3 DNA: TGTGCCAGCTCACCACCAAACGTTCGGAGCTCCTATAATTCACCCCTCCACTTT. It specifies CASSPPNVRSSYNSPLHF.

This clone has more than one count but fewer than ten. The V call is TRBV19, the J call TRBJ1-5; the D gene is possibly TRBD1 (5 bases). The germline CDR1 and CDR2 sequences are LNHDA and SQIVND (reference sequence). Deletions cut 3 bases from V and 4 bases from J, with 13 bases between. This CDR3 is built from 15 residues. CDR3 nucleotides: TGTGCCAGTAGTATGGCCTTCAAGGGGAATCAGCCCCAGCATTTT. Translating it yields CASSMAFKGNQPQHF.